This TCR beta chain derives from a study of Ad26.COV2.S vaccination and SARS-CoV-2 variants. General study results and limits: Post-vaccination breadth of spike-specific CD8+ and CD4+ T cell responses was reportedly substantial.

The data were produced by immunoSEQ multiplex PCR, yet TCRdb's version contains in-frame clones alone and is incomplete. The sample yields hundreds of thousands of clones, more than 80% seen once. With V trimmed by 0 bases and J by 4 bases, 7 bases remained unmatched. The CDR3 contains 18 residues. The germline V gene has CDR1 SGHAT and CDR2 FQNNGV. Indicated treatment: some 19 received Ad26.COV2.S at low or high dose, single or two shots; about 5 received placebo; per-sample allocation not given. Sample collection was performed on day 63 after the first vaccine or placebo injection. In the case of this clone: The antigen is undetermined.

This receptor was identified in a person aged 18-65 years who received the Ad26.COV2.S COVID-19 vaccine or a placebo. This material consisted of peripheral blood, taken in a trial of Ad26.COV2.S vaccine versus placebo. This chain connects TRBV11-2 to TRBJ2-1, with 12 bases fitting TRBD2. The CDR3 bases are TGTGCCAGCAGCTTAGATGAGATGACTAGCGGGGGTTACAATGAGCAGTTCTTC. Its protein product is CASSLDEMTSGGYNEQFF.